This T cell receptor beta chain was sequenced during a study of OX40 agonist ivuxolimab in advanced cancers. About the study: Age averaged around 59 years (range roughly 23 to 79), and 82.7% were male. Study results and caveats: Individuals who were partial responders at 0.1-3.0 mg/kg had clonal expansion that ranked among the lowest. Among some nonresponders, normalized T-cell clonal expansion was also low.

Germline V CDR1 and CDR2: LGHNA, YSLEER. The CDR3 runs 16 residues. V lost 3 bases and J 5 bases, leaving 14 bases between the germline ends. This clone has a handful of counts. Its antigen is not identified. This table comes from immunoSEQ multiplex PCR, and its TCRdb copy is limited to in-frame clones, with some not included. The table records approximately 70,000 clones, around 86% of them present only once. This material consisted of CD4+ or CD8+ T cells sorted from blood, taken in a trial of the OX40 agonist ivuxolimab. The chain couples TRBV4-3 to TRBJ1-6; D unclear. The receptor was isolated from an adult with an advanced solid tumor such as melanoma, head and neck, liver or kidney cancer. CDR3 nucleotide sequence: TGCGCCAGCAGCCAGGTAGTAGGGAGCAATAATTCACCCCTCCACTTT. Translation gives CASSQVVGSNNSPLHF.